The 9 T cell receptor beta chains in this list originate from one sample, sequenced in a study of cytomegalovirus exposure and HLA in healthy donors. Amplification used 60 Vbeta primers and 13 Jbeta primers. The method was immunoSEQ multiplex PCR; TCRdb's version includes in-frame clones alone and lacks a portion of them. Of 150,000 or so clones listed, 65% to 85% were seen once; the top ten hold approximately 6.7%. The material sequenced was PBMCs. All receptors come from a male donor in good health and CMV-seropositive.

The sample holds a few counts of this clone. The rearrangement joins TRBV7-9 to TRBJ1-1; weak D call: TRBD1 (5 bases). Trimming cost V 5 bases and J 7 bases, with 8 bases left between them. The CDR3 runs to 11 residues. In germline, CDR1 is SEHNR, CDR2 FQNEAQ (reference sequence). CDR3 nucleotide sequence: TGTGCCAGCAGCCTGACAGTTGAAGCTTTCTTT. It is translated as CASSLTVEAFF.

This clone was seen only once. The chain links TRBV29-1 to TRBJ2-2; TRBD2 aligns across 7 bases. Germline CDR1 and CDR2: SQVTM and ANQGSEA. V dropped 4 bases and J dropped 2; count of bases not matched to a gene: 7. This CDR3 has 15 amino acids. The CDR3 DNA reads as TGCAGCGTTGGAGTCTCGGGAGGTAACACCGGGGAGCTGTTTTTT. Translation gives CSVGVSGGNTGELFF.

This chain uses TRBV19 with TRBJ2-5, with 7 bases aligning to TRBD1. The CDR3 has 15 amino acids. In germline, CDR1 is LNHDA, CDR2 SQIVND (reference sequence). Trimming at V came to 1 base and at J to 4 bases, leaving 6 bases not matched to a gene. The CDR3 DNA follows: TGTGCCAGTAGTATAGCGCAGGGGGTGTCAGAGACCCAGTACTTC. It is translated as CASSIAQGVSETQYF.

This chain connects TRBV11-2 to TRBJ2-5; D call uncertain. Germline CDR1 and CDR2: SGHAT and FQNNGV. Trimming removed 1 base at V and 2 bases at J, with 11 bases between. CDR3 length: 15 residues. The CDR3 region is CASSLGQTLQETQYF. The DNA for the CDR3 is TGTGCCAGCAGCTTAGGGCAGACATTACAAGAGACCCAGTACTTC.

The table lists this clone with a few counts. The CDR3 protein is CASSTGLAGGTYTDTQYF. The CDR3 region has the DNA TGTGCCAGCAGTACGGGACTAGCGGGAGGTACCTACACAGATACGCAGTATTTT. The chain employs TRBV27 and TRBJ2-3, with 15 bases lining up with TRBD2. J lost 2 bases, V lost 5 bases, and 8 bases had no gene match. Germline lookup yields CDR1 MNHEY and CDR2 SMNVEV (reference sequence). The CDR3 loop spans 18 amino acids.

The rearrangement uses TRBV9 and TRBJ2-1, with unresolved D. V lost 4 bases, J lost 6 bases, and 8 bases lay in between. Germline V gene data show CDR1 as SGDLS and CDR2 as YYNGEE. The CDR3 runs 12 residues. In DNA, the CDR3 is TGTGCCAGCAGCCGTAGCAGCAATGAGCAGTTCTTC. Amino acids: CASSRSSNEQFF.

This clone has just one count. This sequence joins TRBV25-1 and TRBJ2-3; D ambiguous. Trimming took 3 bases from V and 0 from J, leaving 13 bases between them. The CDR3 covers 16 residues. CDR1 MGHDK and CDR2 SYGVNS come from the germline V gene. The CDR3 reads CASSEPLGVSTDTQYF. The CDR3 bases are TGTGCCAGCAGTGAGCCTCTAGGTGTAAGCACAGATACGCAGTATTTT.

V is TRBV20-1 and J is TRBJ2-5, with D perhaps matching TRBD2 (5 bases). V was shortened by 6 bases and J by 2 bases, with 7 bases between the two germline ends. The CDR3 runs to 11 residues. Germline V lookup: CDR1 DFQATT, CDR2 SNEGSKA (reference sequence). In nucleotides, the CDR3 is TGCAGTGCCGGAGGACAAGAGACCCAGTACTTC. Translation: CSAGGQETQYF.

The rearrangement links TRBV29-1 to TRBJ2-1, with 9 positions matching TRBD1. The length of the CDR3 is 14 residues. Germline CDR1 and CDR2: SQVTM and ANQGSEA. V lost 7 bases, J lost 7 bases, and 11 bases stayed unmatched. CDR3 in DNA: TGCAGCGACCGACAGGGGGGAATAAAGAATGAGCAGTTCTTC. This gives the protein CSDRQGGIKNEQFF.